One and the same sample provided the 32 T cell receptor beta chains below, sequenced in a study of CD8 T cells in Susac syndrome. Random hexamers served to reverse transcribe roughly 0.45 to 1 ug RNA. TCRdb reanalysed the immunoSEQ multiplex PCR reads using MiXCR and keeps one entry per CDR3 protein. The data show around 20,000 distinct CDR3 sequences, about 95% seen once. Source material: CD8+ T cells from PBMCs. The source of these receptors is a human donor in good health.

This rearrangement joins TRBV5-1 to TRBJ2-5, with TRBD1 identical over 10 bases. The germline gives CDR1 SGHRS, CDR2 YFSETQ. CDR3 length: 17 residues. After removal of 3 bases from V and 0 bases from J, the junction contained 8 bases not matched to a gene. The CDR3 is CASSWGQGRPHQETQYF. The CDR3 DNA reads as TGCGCCAGCAGCTGGGGACAGGGGCGTCCCCACCAAGAGACCCAGTACTTC.

The chain joins TRBV5-6 to TRBJ2-1; D is perhaps TRBD2 (6 bases). The germline CDR1 and CDR2 sequences are SGHDT and YYEEEE. CDR3 size: 15 residues. Trimming took 0 bases from V and 6 from J, leaving 13 bases between them. The CDR3 is CASSLEGREVNEQFF. CDR3 nucleotide sequence: TGTGCCAGCAGCTTGGAGGGCAGGGAGGTCAATGAGCAGTTCTTC. Drawing the rest from reference TRBV5-6 and TRBJ2-1, the complete variable domain is DAGVTQSPTHLIKTRGQQVTLRCSPKSGHDTVSWYQQALGQGPQFIFQYYEEEERQRGNFPDRFSGHQFPNYSSELNVNALLLGDSALYLCASSLEGREVNEQFFGPGTRLTVL.

This clonotype was found once. The rearrangement links TRBV5-1 to TRBJ2-2; the match to TRBD1 covers 8 bases. Losses at the gene ends were 4 bases for V and 5 bases for J; bases not matched to a gene: 7. This CDR3 is built from 15 residues. Germline values: CDR1 SGHRS, CDR2 YFSETQ. CDR3 DNA: TGCGCCAGCAGCCCGACGACAGGGGTTACCGGGGAGCTGTTTTTT. It is translated as CASSPTTGVTGELFF.

This chain connects TRBV5-5 to TRBJ2-7, with 8 bases fitting TRBD2. Germline V CDR1 and CDR2: SGHKS, YYEKEE (reference sequence). V was clipped by 3 bases and J by 0 bases; unmatched bases: 8. The CDR3 is 16 residues long. CDR3 DNA sequence: TGTGCCAGCAGCTCTCTAATAGCGGGAAGCTCCTACGAGCAGTACGTC. It specifies CASSSLIAGSSYEQYV.

This clonotype appeared a single time. The rearrangement uses TRBV13 and TRBJ2-5, with D perhaps given as TRBD1 or TRBD2 (5 bases each). CDR3 length equals 17 residues. Deletions cut 2 bases from V and 4 bases from J, with 20 bases between. Germline CDR1 is PRHDT and CDR2 is FYEKMQ (reference sequence). The DNA for the CDR3 is TGTGCCAGCAGCTTAATCTGGGGGAGCCAACGGGGAGAGACCCAGTACTTC. Protein sequence: CASSLIWGSQRGETQYF.

This sequence joins TRBV27 and TRBJ2-7, with TRBD1 identical over 9 bases. The CDR3 totals 15 residues. Looked up from germline, CDR1 is MNHEY and CDR2 is SMNVEV (reference sequence). J lost 2 bases, V lost 2 bases, and 4 bases had no gene match. CDR3 amino acids: CASSLVGTGPYEQYV. The CDR3 nucleotides are TGTGCCAGCAGTTTAGTGGGGACAGGGCCCTACGAGCAGTACGTC.

The chain employs TRBV11-2 and TRBJ1-1; D is possibly TRBD1 (5 bases). V lost 1 base to trimming and J lost 3 bases, with 6 bases between them. The CDR3 runs to 13 residues. Germline CDR1 is SGHAT and CDR2 is FQNNGV. CDR3 in amino acids: CASSLGGDTEAFF. CDR3 DNA: TGTGCCAGCAGCTTAGGAGGGGACACTGAAGCTTTCTTT.

The chain combines TRBV7-9 with TRBJ2-1, with 15 bases matching TRBD2. Germline V lookup: CDR1 SEHNR, CDR2 FQNEAQ (reference sequence). The CDR3 has 16 amino acids. Trimming took 3 bases from V and 8 from J; bases not matched to a gene: 5. Here the CDR3 DNA reads TGTGCCAGCAGCTTGGGACTAGCGGGAGGAGGTGATGAGCAGTTCTTC. Encoded protein: CASSLGLAGGGDEQFF.

V gene TRBV29-1 combines with J gene TRBJ2-5, with D possibly being TRBD1 (5 bases). Germline assignment: CDR1 SQVTM and CDR2 ANQGSEA. V lost 1 base, J lost 5 bases, and 11 bases lay in between. CDR3 size: 13 residues. CDR3 sequence reads: CSVEGGRVETQYF. The DNA for the CDR3 is TGCAGCGTTGAAGGGGGCAGGGTTGAGACCCAGTACTTC. Looking up the rest from reference TRBV29-1 and TRBJ2-5 gives the full variable domain: SAVISQKPSRDICQRGTSLTIQCQVDSQVTMMFWYRQQPGQSLTLIATANQGSEATYESGFVIDKFPISRPNLTFSTLTVSNMSPEDSSIYLCSVEGGRVETQYFGPGTRLLVL.

This clonotype was observed a single time. This sequence joins TRBV7-3 and TRBJ2-1; tentatively, D is TRBD1 or TRBD2 (5 bases each). Germline CDR1 is SGHTA and CDR2 is FQGTGA. The CDR3 sequence is 13 residues long. Deletions cut 2 bases from V and 6 bases from J, with 8 bases between. The CDR3 loop reads CASSLGGRNEQFF. The CDR3 nucleotides read TGTGCCAGCAGCTTAGGGGGACGCAATGAGCAGTTCTTC.

The gene calls are TRBV19 and TRBJ2-1; D gene unclear. V was clipped by 5 bases and J by 6 bases, with 20 bases between them. Germline V gene data show CDR1 as LNHDA and CDR2 as SQIVND (reference sequence). This CDR3 contains 16 residues. CDR3 sequence (DNA): TGTGCCAGTAGTTCCCAAGCAGGTTGGATGGGCAATGAGCAGTTCTTC. This sequence encodes CASSSQAGWMGNEQFF.

This clonotype has a single count. The V and J genes are TRBV14 and TRBJ1-2; tentatively, D is TRBD1 (5 bases). CDR1 and CDR2 from the germline V gene are SGHDN and FVKESK. CDR3 length: 17 residues. V gave up 4 bases and J gave up 2 bases, with 20 bases separating them. The CDR3 sequence is CASSPSGPDRINYGYTF. Written as DNA, the CDR3 is TGTGCCAGCAGCCCCTCCGGGCCCGACAGAATCAACTATGGCTACACCTTC.

The J gene is TRBJ2-1, the V gene TRBV2; 10 bases match TRBD2. The CDR3 length is 17 residues. V was clipped by 6 bases and J by 6 bases; unmatched bases: 14. In germline, CDR1 is SNHLY, CDR2 FYNNEI. CDR3 bases: TGTGCCAGCAGAGACCCTCGGAGTAGCGGGAGGCCCAATGAGCAGTTCTTC. Protein: CASRDPRSSGRPNEQFF.

This clonotype was picked up one time. The genes are TRBV7-3 and TRBJ1-5; 9 bases match TRBD1. After removal of 1 base from V and 12 bases from J, the junction contained 19 bases not matched to a gene. Germline V gene sequence: CDR1 SGHTA, CDR2 FQGTGA. CDR3 length: 18 amino acids. The DNA of the CDR3 is TGTGCCAGCAGCTTAAAATCCGGACAGGGGCTCACCAATCAGATCCAGCATTTT. This sequence encodes CASSLKSGQGLTNQIQHF. The full variable domain, its missing parts supplied by reference TRBV7-3 and TRBJ1-5, is GAGVSQTPSNKVTEKGKYVELRCDPISGHTALYWYRQSLGQGPEFLIYFQGTGAADDSGLPNDRFFAVRPEGSVSTLKIQRTERGDSAVYLCASSLKSGQGLTNQIQHFGDGTRLSIL.

The chain links TRBV5-6 to TRBJ1-1; D is ambiguous. The CDR3 spans 12 residues. Germline V gene data show CDR1 as SGHDT and CDR2 as YYEEEE. V lost 4 bases and J 7 bases, leaving 11 bases between the germline ends. CDR3 DNA sequence: TGTGCCAGCAGCCTAATAAATAGTGAAGCTTTCTTT. Translated, it gives CASSLINSEAFF.

The rearrangement joins TRBV30 to TRBJ2-7, with 8 bases fitting TRBD1. Germline values: CDR1 GTSNPN, CDR2 SVGIG (reference sequence). J was trimmed by 2 bases and V by 1 base; bases with no gene match: 13. The CDR3 contains 17 residues. CDR3 residues: CAWSASLLDRETYEQYF. The CDR3 DNA follows: TGTGCCTGGAGTGCCTCCCTCTTGGACAGGGAAACCTACGAGCAGTACTTC.

DNA for the CDR3: TGTGCCAGCAGACTAGCGGGAGAAGAGACCCAGTACTTC. Protein product: CASRLAGEETQYF. V gene TRBV6-5 combines with J gene TRBJ2-5; 11 bases map to TRBD2. The V segment lost 6 bases and the J segment 3 bases; nucleotides outside the gene matches: 0. Germline V gene data show CDR1 as MNHEY and CDR2 as SVGAGI. The CDR3 covers 13 residues.

The CDR3 nucleotides read TGTGCCAGCAGTTTGGGTCAGACTGAAGCTTTCTTT. Protein sequence: CASSLGQTEAFF. This sequence joins TRBV28 and TRBJ1-1; no clear D. The CDR3 is 12 residues long. Trimming took off 3 bases at V and 5 bases at J, with 7 bases between the two ends. Germline V gene sequence: CDR1 MDHEN, CDR2 SYDVKM.

The CDR3 bases are TGTGCCAGCAGTTTGGGAGTAGACTATGGCTACACCTTC. Its protein is CASSLGVDYGYTF. This chain connects TRBV27 to TRBJ1-2; D not certain. V shed 3 bases and J shed 3 bases, with 8 bases lying between them. Germline CDR1 MNHEY, CDR2 SMNVEV (reference sequence). The CDR3 consists of 13 residues.

The rearrangement links TRBV3-1 to TRBJ2-1; 8 positions agree with TRBD2. In germline, CDR1 is LGHDT, CDR2 YNNKEL (reference sequence). The V segment lost 6 bases and the J segment 0 bases; nucleotides outside the gene matches: 4. CDR3 length equals 15 residues. The CDR3 loop is CASRLAVSSYNEQFF. The CDR3 region has the DNA TGTGCCAGCAGACTAGCGGTTAGCTCCTACAATGAGCAGTTCTTC.

The chain combines TRBV12-3 or TRBV12-4 with TRBJ2-1; 8 positions agree with TRBD2. With V trimmed by 4 bases and J by 9 bases, 5 bases remained unmatched. The CDR3 sequence is 13 residues long. In nucleotides, the CDR3 is TGTGCCAGCAGTTCTACAAGCGGGAGTGAGCAGTTCTTC. Translation gives CASSSTSGSEQFF.

The chain has TRBV29-1 and TRBJ2-2; no firm D call. The CDR3 covers 14 residues. V was pared by 1 base and J by 2 bases, with 8 bases between. Germline loops: CDR1 SQVTM, CDR2 ANQGSEA. CDR3 bases: TGCAGCGTTGAAGTAGACCTTAACACCGGGGAGCTGTTTTTT. Translation gives CSVEVDLNTGELFF.

As for this clonotype: One end of the junction does not line up with germline, which may come from a read error. This chain joins TRBV10-3 and TRBJ2-3; 7 positions agree with TRBD2. The CDR3 covers 13 residues. Per germline, CDR1 ENHRY and CDR2 SYGVKD. CDR3 coding DNA: TGTGCCATCAATGAGGGAGGGCCAGATACGCAGTATTTT. Its translation: CAINEGGPDTQYF.

The chain combines TRBV27 with TRBJ2-1, with TRBD1 matching over 9 bases. The CDR3 is 15 residues long. CDR1 is MNHEY, CDR2 SMNVEV, per germline (reference sequence). Germline trimming cut 8 bases from V and 1 base from J; bases unmatched to any gene: 6. The CDR3: CASLAGTGSYNEQFF. In DNA, the CDR3 is TGTGCCAGCCTCGCCGGGACAGGGTCCTACAATGAGCAGTTCTTC.

This chain's CDR3 is CASSQADRVSTDTQYF. The CDR3 region has the DNA TGCGCCAGCAGTCAGGCCGACAGGGTTTCCACAGATACGCAGTATTTT. The chain has TRBV23-1 and TRBJ2-3; 7 bases map to TRBD1. TRBV23-1 is an ORF, and what it does is uncertain. This CDR3 comprises 16 residues. V lost 3 bases and J lost 2; bases outside the gene matches: 8.

The chain employs TRBV28 and TRBJ2-1, with a weak D call TRBD2 (6 bases). Deletions cut 3 bases from V and 8 bases from J, with 14 bases between. Germline V gene data show CDR1 as MDHEN and CDR2 as SYDVKM. This CDR3 contains 14 residues. The CDR3: CASSFSTRLDEQFF. CDR3 bases: TGTGCCAGCAGTTTTTCGACTAGGCTGGATGAGCAGTTCTTC.

This chain links TRBV4-3 with TRBJ1-4; D is uncertain. Germline CDR1 reads LGHNA; CDR2 reads YSLEER. CDR3 length: 16 amino acids. Deletions cut 1 base from V and 4 bases from J, with 13 bases between. As DNA, the CDR3 is TGCGCCAGCAGCCAAGCTTCATCGGGGTTTAATGAAAAACTGTTTTTT. Translating it yields CASSQASSGFNEKLFF.

CDR3 in amino acids: CASSIAFRTSGKADTQYF. The CDR3 bases are TGTGCCAGTAGTATAGCCTTCCGGACTAGCGGGAAGGCAGATACGCAGTATTTT. The V gene is TRBV19, the J gene TRBJ2-3; 12 positions match TRBD2. The CDR3 has 18 amino acids. Germline V CDR1 and CDR2: LNHDA, SQIVND (reference sequence). Trimming cost V 1 base and J 4 bases; bases outside gene matches: 9.

In regard to this clonotype: Mismatch with germline at one junction end may stem from a read error. V gene TRBV25-1 combines with J gene TRBJ2-3; TRBD1 matches at 9 bases. Germline V gene data show CDR1 as MGHDK and CDR2 as SYGVNS. The CDR3 length is 15 residues. CDR3 in DNA: TGTGCCAGCAGTGAACCCGGGACAGGGTTCACAGTCGGGCATTTT. Amino acids: CASSEPGTGFTVGHF. Full variable domain (rest looked up from reference TRBV25-1 and TRBJ2-3): EADIYQTPRYLVIGTGKKITLECSQTMGHDKMYWYQQDPGMELHLIHYSYGVNSTEKGDLSSESTVSRIRTEHFPLTLESARPSHTSQYLCASSEPGTGFTVGHFGPGTRLTVL.

The CDR3 region has the DNA TGTGCCAGCAGCTTTGGGCAGGGTTCATTCTCTGGGGCCAACGTCCTGACTTTC. Its translation: CASSFGQGSFSGANVLTF. The rearrangement uses TRBV11-2 and TRBJ2-6; tentatively, D is TRBD1 (5 bases). V lost 3 bases to trimming and J lost 0 bases, with 15 bases between them. The CDR3 runs to 18 residues. Germline CDR1 and CDR2: SGHAT and FQNNGV.

The rearrangement uses TRBV7-8 and TRBJ2-3; D not resolved. CDR3 length equals 12 residues. Germline V gene data show CDR1 as SGHVS and CDR2 as FQNEAQ. The V end was cut by 3 bases, the J end by 4 bases, with 5 bases between. The CDR3 reads CASSLTPDTQYF. For the CDR3, the DNA is TGTGCCAGCAGCTTGACCCCAGATACGCAGTATTTT.

The chain uses TRBV19 and TRBJ2-1; 8 bases fit TRBD1. After removal of 4 bases from V and 7 bases from J, the junction contained 12 bases not matched to a gene. Per the germline V gene, CDR1 is LNHDA and CDR2 is SQIVND (reference sequence). The CDR3 loop spans 16 amino acids. Here the CDR3 DNA reads TGTGCCAGTAGTACAGGGACAGGAAGCATACTAAATGAGCAGTTCTTC. Translating it yields CASSTGTGSILNEQFF.